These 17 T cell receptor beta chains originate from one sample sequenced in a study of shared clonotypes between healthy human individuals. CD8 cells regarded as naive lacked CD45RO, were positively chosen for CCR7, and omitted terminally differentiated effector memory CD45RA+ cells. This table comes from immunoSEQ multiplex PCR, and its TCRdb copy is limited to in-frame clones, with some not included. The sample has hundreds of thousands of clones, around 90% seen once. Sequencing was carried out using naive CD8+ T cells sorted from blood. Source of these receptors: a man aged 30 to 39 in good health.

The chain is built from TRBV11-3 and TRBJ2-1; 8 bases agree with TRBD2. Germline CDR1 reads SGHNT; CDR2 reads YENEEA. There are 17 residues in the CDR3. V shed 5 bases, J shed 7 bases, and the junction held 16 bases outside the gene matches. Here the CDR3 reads CASSRWVSGRGLNEQFF. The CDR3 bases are TGTGCCAGCAGCCGCTGGGTGAGCGGGAGAGGGCTAAATGAGCAGTTCTTC.

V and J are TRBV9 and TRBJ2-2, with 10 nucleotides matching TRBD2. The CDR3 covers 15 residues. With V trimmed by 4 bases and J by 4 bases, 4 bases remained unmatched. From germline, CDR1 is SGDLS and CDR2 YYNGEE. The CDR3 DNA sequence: TGTGCCAGCAGCCCTTGGACTAGCGGCACCGGGGAGCTGTTTTTT. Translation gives CASSPWTSGTGELFF.

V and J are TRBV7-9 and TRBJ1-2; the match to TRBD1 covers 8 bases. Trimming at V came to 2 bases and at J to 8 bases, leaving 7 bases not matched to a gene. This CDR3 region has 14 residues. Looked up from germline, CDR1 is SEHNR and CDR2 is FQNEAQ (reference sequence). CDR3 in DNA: TGTGCCAGCAGCTTATCCCAGGGGGCCTACGGCTACACCTTC. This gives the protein CASSLSQGAYGYTF.

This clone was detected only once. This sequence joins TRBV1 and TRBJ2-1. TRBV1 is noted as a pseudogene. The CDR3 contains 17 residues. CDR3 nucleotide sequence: TGCACCAGCAGCCAAGAAGTTTTGGGGGAGCACTACAATGAGCAGTTCTTC. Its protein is CTSSQEVLGEHYNEQFF.

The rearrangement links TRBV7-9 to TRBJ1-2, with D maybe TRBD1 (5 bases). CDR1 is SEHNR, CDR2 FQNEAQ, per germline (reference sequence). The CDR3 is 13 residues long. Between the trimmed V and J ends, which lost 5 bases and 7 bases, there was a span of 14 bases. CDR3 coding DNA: TGTGCCAGCAGCCCGGGACGCCGTGGTGGCTACACCTTC. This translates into CASSPGRRGGYTF.

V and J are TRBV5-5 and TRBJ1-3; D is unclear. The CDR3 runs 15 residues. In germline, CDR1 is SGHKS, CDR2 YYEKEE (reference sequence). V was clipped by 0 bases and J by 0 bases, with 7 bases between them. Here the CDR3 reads CASSLGGVSGNTIYF. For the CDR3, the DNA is TGTGCCAGCAGCTTGGGCGGGGTCTCTGGAAACACCATATATTTT.

The CDR3 coding sequence is TGTGCCAGCGCCCCAGGGGGGTGGGGCGAGCAGTACTTC. As protein: CASAPGGWGEQYF. V usage is TRBV9 and J usage is TRBJ2-7; a weak D match, TRBD1 (7 bases). Looked up from germline, CDR1 is SGDLS and CDR2 is YYNGEE. The V end was cut by 7 bases, the J end by 6 bases, with 17 bases between. CDR3 length: 13 amino acids.

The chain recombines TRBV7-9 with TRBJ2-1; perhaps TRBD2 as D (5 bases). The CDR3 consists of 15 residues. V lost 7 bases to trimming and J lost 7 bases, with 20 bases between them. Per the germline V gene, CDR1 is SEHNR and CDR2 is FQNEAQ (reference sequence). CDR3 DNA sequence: TGTGCCAGCACCCAACAAGAGTTCCGGAGGAATGAGCAGTTCTTC. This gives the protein CASTQQEFRRNEQFF.

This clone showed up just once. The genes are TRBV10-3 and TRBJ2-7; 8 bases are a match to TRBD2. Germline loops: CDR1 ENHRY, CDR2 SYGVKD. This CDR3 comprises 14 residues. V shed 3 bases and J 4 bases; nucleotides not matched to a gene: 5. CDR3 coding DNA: TGTGCCATCAGTGATGTGACTAGCGTTTACGAGCAGTACTTC. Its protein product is CAISDVTSVYEQYF.

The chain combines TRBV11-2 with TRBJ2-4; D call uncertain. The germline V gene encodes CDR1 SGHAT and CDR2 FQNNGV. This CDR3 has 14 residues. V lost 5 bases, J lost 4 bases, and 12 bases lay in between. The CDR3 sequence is CASSPTDGKNIQYF. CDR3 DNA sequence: TGTGCCAGCAGCCCAACGGACGGGAAAAACATTCAGTACTTC.

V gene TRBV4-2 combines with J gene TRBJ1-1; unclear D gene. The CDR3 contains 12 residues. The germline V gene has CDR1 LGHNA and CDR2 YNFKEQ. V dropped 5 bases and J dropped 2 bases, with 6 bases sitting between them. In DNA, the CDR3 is TGTGCCAGCAGCTTCGGTAACACTGAAGCTTTCTTT. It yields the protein CASSFGNTEAFF.

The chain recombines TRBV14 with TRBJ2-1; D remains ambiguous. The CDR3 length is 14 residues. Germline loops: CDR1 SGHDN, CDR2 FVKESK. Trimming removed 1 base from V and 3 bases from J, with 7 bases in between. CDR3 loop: CASSQGRYYNEQFF. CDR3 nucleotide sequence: TGTGCCAGCAGCCAAGGCCGGTACTACAATGAGCAGTTCTTC.

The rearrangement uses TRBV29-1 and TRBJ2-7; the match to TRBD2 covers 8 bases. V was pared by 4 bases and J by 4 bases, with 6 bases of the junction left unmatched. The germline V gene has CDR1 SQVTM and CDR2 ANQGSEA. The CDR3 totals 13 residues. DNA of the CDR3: TGCAGCGTTGTGGCTAGCGGGTATTACGAGCAGTACTTC. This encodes CSVVASGYYEQYF.

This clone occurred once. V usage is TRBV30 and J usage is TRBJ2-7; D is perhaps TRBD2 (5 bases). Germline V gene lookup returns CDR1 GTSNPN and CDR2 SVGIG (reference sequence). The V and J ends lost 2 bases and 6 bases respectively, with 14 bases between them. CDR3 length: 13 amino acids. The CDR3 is CAWSTATSLEQYF. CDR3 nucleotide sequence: TGTGCCTGGAGTACGGCTACTAGTCTCGAGCAGTACTTC.

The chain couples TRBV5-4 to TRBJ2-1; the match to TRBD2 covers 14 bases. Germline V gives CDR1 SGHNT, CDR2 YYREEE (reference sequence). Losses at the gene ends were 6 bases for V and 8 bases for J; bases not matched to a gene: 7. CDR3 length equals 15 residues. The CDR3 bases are TGTGCCAGCACCTCGGGACTAGCGGGAGTCCATGAGCAGTTCTTC. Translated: CASTSGLAGVHEQFF. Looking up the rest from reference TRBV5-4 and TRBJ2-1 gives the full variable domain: ETGVTQSPTHLIKTRGQQVTLRCSSQSGHNTVSWYQQALGQGPQFIFQYYREEENGRGNFPPRFSGLQFPNYSSELNVNALELDDSALYLCASTSGLAGVHEQFFGPGTRLTVL.

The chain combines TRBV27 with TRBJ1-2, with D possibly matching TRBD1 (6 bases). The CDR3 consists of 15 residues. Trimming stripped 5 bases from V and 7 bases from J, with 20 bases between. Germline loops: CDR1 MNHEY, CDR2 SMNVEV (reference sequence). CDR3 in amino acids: CASSPGTRAKSGYTF. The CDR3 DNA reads TGTGCCAGCAGTCCGGGGACAAGAGCTAAAAGTGGCTACACCTTC.

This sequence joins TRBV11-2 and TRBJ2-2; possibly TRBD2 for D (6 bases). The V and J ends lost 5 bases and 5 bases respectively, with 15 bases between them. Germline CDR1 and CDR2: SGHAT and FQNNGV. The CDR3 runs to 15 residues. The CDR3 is CASSATLAETGELFF. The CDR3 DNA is TGTGCCAGCAGCGCAACATTAGCGGAGACCGGGGAGCTGTTTTTT. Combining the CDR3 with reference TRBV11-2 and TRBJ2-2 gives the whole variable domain EAGVAQSPRYKIIEKRQSVAFWCNPISGHATLYWYQQILGQGPKLLIQFQNNGVVDDSQLPKDRFSAERLKGVDSTLKIQPAKLEDSAVYLCASSATLAETGELFFGEGSRLTVL.